This is a list of T cell receptor beta chains from one sample in a study of T-cell memory formation after mild COVID-19. TCRdb reprocessed the 5' RACE reads with MiXCR, giving one entry per CDR3 protein. The sample holds about 430,000 distinct CDR3 sequences, 24% seen once. Sample: PBMCs or a T cell subset sorted from them (not recorded which). These receptors originate from an adult woman who had mild COVID-19 (a few samples of this study predate the infection). Cell type and time point are not known. CDR3s include the opening cysteine and the closing phenylalanine or tryptophan. The D gene is left open where the match is weak. Rows give clone size only sometimes, using once, few, many, or a class for an expanded clone.

J gene,V gene,D gene,clone size,CDR3 DNA,CDR3 protein
TRBJ1-3,TRBV21-1,-,few,TGTGCCAGCAGCCGACGAGGACAGGCGCGCTCTGGAAACACCATATATTTT,CASSRRGQARSGNTIYF
TRBJ2-2,TRBV10-3,TRBD2,-,TGTGCCATCAGGGGTGACCCGGGACTAGCACGCACCGGGGAGCTGTTTTTT,CAIRGDPGLARTGELFF
TRBJ2-1,TRBV6-5,TRBD2,-,TGTGCCAGCAGTGGACGACTAGCGGCAAATGAGCAGTTCTTC,CASSGRLAANEQFF
TRBJ2-1,TRBV4-2,TRBD2,-,TGTGCCAGCAGCCACGCGTGGGCGGGGGGGAACGATGAGCAGTTCTTC,CASSHAWAGGNDEQFF
TRBJ1-1,TRBV24-1,-,once,TGTGCCACCAGTGACCCTAATGTGGGCCCAGAAGCTTTCTTT,CATSDPNVGPEAFF
TRBJ2-1,TRBV7-6,-,few,TGTGCCAGCGGGGGGATGGGGAATGAGCAGTTCTTC,CASGGMGNEQFF
TRBJ2-1,TRBV12-3/TRBV12-4,TRBD2,few,TGTGCCAGCCGCCTAAACCTAGCGGCAAACAATGAGCAGTTCTTC,CASRLNLAANNEQFF
TRBJ2-3,TRBV5-6,TRBD2,-,TGTGCCAGCAGCTTGGTCCTAGCGGGGGCGTTAGATACGCAGTATTTT,CASSLVLAGALDTQYF
TRBJ1-2,TRBV12-3/TRBV12-4,-,few,TGTGCCAGCCGAGCGGGGGGAGGGGGCTACACCTTC,CASRAGGGGYTF
TRBJ1-1,TRBV10-3,-,-,TGTGCCATTTATAACGGGATGAACACTGAAGCTTTCTTT,CAIYNGMNTEAFF
TRBJ1-1,TRBV20-1,TRBD1,-,TGCAGTGCCCAGACAGGGCTCAGTGAAGCTTTCTTT,CSAQTGLSEAFF
TRBJ1-2,TRBV15,-,-,TGTGCCACCAGCAGAGAGAATTCGGACGGATATGGCTACACCTTC,CATSRENSDGYGYTF
TRBJ2-5,TRBV5-1,TRBD2,few,TGCGCCAGCAGCTTGGGAAGGACTAGCGGACGTCAAGAGACCCAGTACTTC,CASSLGRTSGRQETQYF
TRBJ2-7,TRBV2,-,-,TGTGCCAGCAGTGAACGGGACACGTACTACGAGCAGTACTTC,CASSERDTYYEQYF
TRBJ2-1,TRBV7-9,-,few,TGTGCCAGCAGCATAGGGGACGGAGCCTACAATGAGCAGTTCTTC,CASSIGDGAYNEQFF
TRBJ1-2,TRBV24-1,TRBD1,-,TGTGCCACCAGTGACCCCACAGGGGTTGGCTACACCTTC,CATSDPTGVGYTF
TRBJ1-6,TRBV19,TRBD1,-,TGTGCCAGTAGTCCTACAGCTCCGGGACAGGGGTTAGGTAATTCACCCCTCCACTTT,CASSPTAPGQGLGNSPLHF
TRBJ1-2,TRBV10-3,-,few,TGTGCCATCCCGAAAGGACCGGGAGAGGGGAATGGCTACACCTTC,CAIPKGPGEGNGYTF
TRBJ2-3,TRBV6-5,TRBD1,-,TGTGCCAGCAGACATCGGGACAGAAGCACAGATACGCAGTATTTT,CASRHRDRSTDTQYF
TRBJ1-2,TRBV20-1,TRBD1,-,TGCAATCTATCCCCCGCAGGGGGCAATGGCTACACCTTC,CNLSPAGGNGYTF
TRBJ2-3,TRBV9,-,-,TGTGCCAGCAGCCCGAGGGGAGCGTCCTGGGATACGCAGTATTTT,CASSPRGASWDTQYF
TRBJ2-3,TRBV10-3,-,-,TGTGCCATCAGTGAGTCTGTTTTGGGGGATACGCAGTATTTT,CAISESVLGDTQYF
TRBJ2-1,TRBV18,-,-,TGTGCCAGCTCTTCGGTATCAAATGAGCAGTTCTTC,CASSSVSNEQFF
TRBJ2-2,TRBV6-2/TRBV6-3,-,-,TGTGCCAGCAGTTACTCGACGGTGGACACCGGGGAGCTGTTTTTT,CASSYSTVDTGELFF
TRBJ1-4,TRBV25-1,-,-,TGTGCCAGCAGTGCGACAGAAAAACTGTTTTTT,CASSATEKLFF
TRBJ1-5,TRBV23-1,TRBD1,few,TGCGCCAGCAGAGCGGGGACAGGGAATCAGCCCCAGCATTTT,CASRAGTGNQPQHF